The 25 T cell receptor beta chains listed next were all sequenced from one sample in a study of T cell repertoires in cytomegalovirus infection. TCRdb passed the reads through MiXCR, listing each CDR3 protein once. The sample includes around 530,000 distinct CDR3 sequences, more than 20% of them seen just once. Material for sequencing was PBMCs. The source of these receptors is a human donor in good health (CMV status not recorded). Some clones in this sample may be carry-over from other donors' samples.

This clonotype was detected ten times or more. The chain is built from TRBV7-2 and TRBJ2-3; TRBD1 matches at 9 bases. CDR3 length equals 16 residues. J lost 5 bases, V lost 4 bases, and 10 bases had no gene match. Germline lookup yields CDR1 SGHTA and CDR2 FQGNSA. The CDR3 bases are TGTGCCAGCAGCTCAATGCCGGGACAGGGAAGAGATACGCAGTATTTT. This translates into CASSSMPGQGRDTQYF. Variable domain in full (rest from reference TRBV7-2 and TRBJ2-3): GAGVSQSPSNKVTEKGKDVELRCDPISGHTALYWYRQSLGQGLEFLIYFQGNSAPDKSGLPSDRFSAERTGGSVSTLTIQRTQQEDSAVYLCASSSMPGQGRDTQYFGPGTRLTVL.

The sample holds a few counts of this clonotype. This chain connects TRBV7-9 to TRBJ2-5; D call uncertain. The CDR3 spans 14 residues. Between the trimmed V and J ends, which lost 3 bases and 5 bases, there was a span of 13 bases. Per the germline V gene, CDR1 is SEHNR and CDR2 is FQNEAQ (reference sequence). CDR3 protein: CASSFRTTFETQYF. The CDR3 DNA is TGTGCCAGCAGCTTTCGGACCACCTTTGAGACCCAGTACTTC.

This clonotype has just a few counts. This chain joins TRBV6-4 and TRBJ2-1; D perhaps matches TRBD2 (5 bases). V lost 2 bases and J lost 6, with 8 bases in between. The CDR3 loop spans 13 amino acids. Germline values: CDR1 MRHNA, CDR2 SNTAGT. The chain's CDR3 is CASSDGGSNEQFF. CDR3 sequence (DNA): TGTGCCAGCAGTGACGGTGGGAGCAATGAGCAGTTCTTC.

The sample holds many counts of this clonotype. The chain couples TRBV7-6 to TRBJ1-4, with unresolved D. Trimming took off 1 base at V and 5 bases at J, with 14 bases between the two ends. Germline V gives CDR1 SGHVS, CDR2 FNYEAQ. The CDR3 is made up of 16 amino acids. In DNA form, the CDR3 reads TGTGCCAGCAGCTTAGAGTTGGGAAGACTGAATGAAAAACTGTTTTTT. Translated: CASSLELGRLNEKLFF.

This clonotype was detected a few times. The genes are TRBV30 and TRBJ2-1; no clear D. The CDR3 spans 11 residues. Germline lookup yields CDR1 GTSNPN and CDR2 SVGIG (reference sequence). Trimming removed 0 bases at V and 8 bases at J, with 5 bases between. The CDR3 DNA follows: TGTGCCTGGAGTGTACGCGATGAGCAGTTCTTC. This sequence encodes CAWSVRDEQFF.

This clonotype has a count of ten or more. CDR3 sequence (DNA): TGTGCCAGCAGCTTATTTGGCGGGGGAGATACGCAGTATTTT. This encodes CASSLFGGGDTQYF. The chain is built from TRBV7-2 and TRBJ2-3; 7 nucleotides line up with TRBD2. The CDR3 is made up of 14 amino acids. V trimming: 2 bases; J trimming: 5 bases; junction bases outside the gene matches: 4. CDR1 is SGHTA and CDR2 is FQGNSA in the germline V gene.

This clonotype was detected only a few times. The chain employs TRBV12-3 or TRBV12-4 and TRBJ2-1; 13 nucleotides agree with TRBD2. This CDR3 contains 15 residues. The V gene end was trimmed by 6 bases and the J gene end by 7 bases; junction bases not matched to a gene: 6. The CDR3 DNA is TGTGCCAGCAGCCCGGGACTAGCGGGATGGAATGAGCAGTTCTTC. Protein product: CASSPGLAGWNEQFF.

This clonotype was observed a few times. The chain uses TRBV7-3 and TRBJ1-2, with unresolved D. Trimming removed 5 bases from V and 2 bases from J, with 15 bases in between. This CDR3 is 15 amino acids long. The germline CDR1 and CDR2 sequences are SGHTA and FQGTGA. For the CDR3, the DNA is TGTGCCAGCAGCCCGGGTGACGGGAGCAACTATGGCTACACCTTC. It codes for CASSPGDGSNYGYTF.

In its sample, this clonotype was seen a few times. V gene TRBV28 combines with J gene TRBJ2-7, with 7 bases aligning to TRBD1. Germline CDR1 and CDR2: MDHEN and SYDVKM. The CDR3 is 12 residues long. Germline trimming cut 10 bases from V and 4 bases from J; bases unmatched to any gene: 7. CDR3 amino acids: CATGYRGYEQYF. The CDR3 DNA sequence: TGTGCCACCGGTTACAGGGGTTACGAGCAGTACTTC.

This clonotype has a count of ten or more. This sequence joins TRBV2 and TRBJ1-2; no clear D gene. The germline V gene has CDR1 SNHLY and CDR2 FYNNEI. The V end was cut by 6 bases, the J end by 6 bases, with 11 bases between. CDR3 length equals 12 residues. The CDR3 sequence is CASRTLKDGYTF. CDR3 DNA: TGTGCCAGCAGGACCCTTAAGGATGGCTACACCTTC.

This clonotype was observed at least ten times. The rearrangement links TRBV7-2 to TRBJ2-7; TRBD1 is a possible D gene (6 bases). With 1 base removed from V and 5 bases from J, the gap between germline ends came to 27 bases. Per germline, CDR1 SGHTA and CDR2 FQGNSA. This CDR3 region has 19 residues. CDR3 sequence: CASSLVLLGKQGTYNEQYF. Written as DNA, the CDR3 is TGTGCCAGCAGCTTAGTGCTTTTGGGGAAACAGGGAACATATAACGAGCAGTACTTC.

The chain carries TRBV7-3 and TRBJ2-7; TRBD2 matches 10 bases. Per the germline V gene, CDR1 is SGHTA and CDR2 is FQGTGA. With V trimmed by 4 bases and J by 2 bases, 11 bases remained unmatched. The CDR3 runs to 17 residues. The CDR3 region has the DNA TGTGCCAGCAGCTCCAATCTCGGACTAGCGGTCCCCTACGAGCAGTACTTC. Translating gives CASSSNLGLAVPYEQYF.

J is TRBJ1-1 and V is TRBV4-1, with unresolved D. Germline V lookup: CDR1 MGHRA, CDR2 YSYEKL. The CDR3 sequence is 15 residues long. V lost 3 bases and J 3 bases, leaving 14 bases between the germline ends. The CDR3 region is CASSQGRRGDTEAFF. The CDR3 nucleotides are TGCGCCAGCAGCCAGGGGAGGCGGGGTGACACTGAAGCTTTCTTT.

The chain is built from TRBV6-5 and TRBJ1-2, with D hard to call. Trimming left V 5 bases short and J 7 bases short, with 14 bases between. Per germline, CDR1 MNHEY and CDR2 SVGAGI. CDR3 length: 13 residues. The CDR3 reads CASSLAAVTGYTF. The CDR3 coding sequence is TGTGCCAGCAGTCTAGCGGCGGTTACTGGCTACACCTTC.

This chain connects TRBV5-6 to TRBJ2-7, with 11 bases matching TRBD1. The CDR3 covers 18 residues. Germline trimming cut 0 bases from V and 2 bases from J; bases unmatched to any gene: 10. Germline-derived CDR1 and CDR2 are SGHDT and YYEEEE. The chain's CDR3 is CASSLVVGQGERPYEQYV. The CDR3 nucleotides read TGTGCCAGCAGCTTGGTTGTGGGACAGGGGGAACGACCCTACGAGCAGTACGTC.

The chain employs TRBV12-3 or TRBV12-4 and TRBJ2-1; D unresolved. V was cut by 3 bases and J by 4 bases, with 7 bases left in between. The CDR3 has 13 amino acids. The CDR3 loop is CASSLEVYNEQFF. CDR3 sequence (DNA): TGTGCCAGCAGTTTGGAAGTGTACAATGAGCAGTTCTTC.

The V gene is TRBV7-2, the J gene TRBJ2-5, with a tentative D call TRBD2 (5 bases). Germline V gene sequence: CDR1 SGHTA, CDR2 FQGNSA. V lost 1 base, J lost 5 bases, and 14 bases lay in between. This CDR3 region has 15 residues. CDR3 residues: CASSLGGVGVETQYF. In DNA, the CDR3 is TGTGCCAGCAGCTTAGGAGGCGTGGGAGTGGAGACCCAGTACTTC.

The sample holds many counts of this clonotype. V gene TRBV7-2 combines with J gene TRBJ2-1; the match to TRBD1 covers 9 bases. The V gene end was trimmed by 5 bases and the J gene end by 6 bases; junction bases not matched to a gene: 8. The germline V gene encodes CDR1 SGHTA and CDR2 FQGNSA. This CDR3 has 15 amino acids. The CDR3 nucleotides read TGTGCCAGCAGCGGCGTGGGGACAGGGTCCAATGAGCAGTTCTTC. Amino acids: CASSGVGTGSNEQFF. Looking up the rest from reference TRBV7-2 and TRBJ2-1 gives the full variable domain: GAGVSQSPSNKVTEKGKDVELRCDPISGHTALYWYRQSLGQGLEFLIYFQGNSAPDKSGLPSDRFSAERTGGSVSTLTIQRTQQEDSAVYLCASSGVGTGSNEQFFGPGTRLTVL.

V gene TRBV11-3 combines with J gene TRBJ2-6; 10 positions agree with TRBD2. From germline, CDR1 is SGHNT and CDR2 YENEEA. The CDR3 is 17 residues long. The trim removed 3 bases at V and 1 base at J, leaving 3 bases unmatched. The CDR3 protein is CASSLQAGGSGANVLTF. The CDR3 coding sequence is TGTGCCAGCAGCTTGCAAGCGGGAGGGTCTGGGGCCAACGTCCTGACTTTC.

CDR3 region: CASSYGGESTDTQYF. The CDR3, as DNA: TGTGCCAGCAGCTACGGTGGGGAAAGCACAGATACGCAGTATTTT. The chain joins TRBV12-3 or TRBV12-4 to TRBJ2-3; D not resolved. The CDR3 spans 15 residues. V gave up 6 bases and J gave up 0 bases, with 13 bases separating them.

This clonotype turned up a few times. This chain's CDR3 is CASSLGTARETQYF. CDR3 coding DNA: TGTGCCAGCAGCTTGGGGACTGCCAGGGAGACCCAGTACTTC. This chain uses TRBV5-5 with TRBJ2-5; D perhaps matches TRBD2 (5 bases). The ends were cut back, 0 bases at V and 5 bases at J, with 11 bases in the middle. The CDR3 covers 14 residues. Per germline, CDR1 SGHKS and CDR2 YYEKEE (reference sequence).

The chain carries TRBV28 and TRBJ2-5; the match to TRBD2 covers 11 bases. V was clipped by 6 bases and J by 7 bases; unmatched bases: 13. The CDR3 loop spans 16 amino acids. Germline V CDR1 and CDR2: MDHEN, SYDVKM. CDR3 in DNA: TGTGCCAGCAGGGAGAAGACTAGCGGGGAGCCTCGGACCCAGTACTTC. This codes for CASREKTSGEPRTQYF.

At least ten counts were recorded for this clonotype. This rearrangement joins TRBV7-2 to TRBJ1-1; D unresolved. Between the trimmed V and J ends, which lost 5 bases and 8 bases, there was a span of 15 bases. From germline, CDR1 is SGHTA and CDR2 FQGNSA. The CDR3 is made up of 13 amino acids. The CDR3 coding sequence is TGTGCCAGCAGCCCCGACGCCCACATAGAAGCTTTCTTT. This translates into CASSPDAHIEAFF.

V usage is TRBV4-1 and J usage is TRBJ2-2; D not resolved. Germline-derived CDR1 and CDR2 are MGHRA and YSYEKL. The CDR3 covers 14 residues. V was trimmed by 2 bases and J by 4 bases, leaving 8 bases between them. DNA for the CDR3: TGCGCCAGCAGCCAAAACCTACCCACCGGGGAGCTGTTTTTT. It codes for CASSQNLPTGELFF.

This rearrangement joins TRBV7-9 to TRBJ2-7; tentatively, D is TRBD2 (8 bases). The CDR3 has 19 residues. Germline CDR1 SEHNR, CDR2 FQNEAQ (reference sequence). Deletions cut 5 bases from V and 0 bases from J, with 26 bases between. The CDR3 bases are TGTGCCAGCAGCATCGGGACAGCTGCTAGCGGGTTGAGCTCCTACGAGCAGTACTTC. Its translation: CASSIGTAASGLSSYEQYF.